This entry describes one T cell receptor (beta chain). The target antigen is unknown. The length of the CDR3 is 17 residues. From germline, CDR1 is SGHTA and CDR2 FQGNSA. The data were taken from a study of blood T cells in healthy people across ages. Whole-study findings and limits: Older individuals had lower TCR beta diversity per million T cells (the decline was roughly linear).

Drawing of peripheral blood yielded approximately 10 milliliters from each donor. A sample-barcoded 5' primer and a J-beta primer mix were used in a second PCR of about 7 to 12 cycles. Every cDNA molecule carried a tag from a template-switch adaptor bearing 12 random nucleotides. There were at least 3 million CDR3-containing paired-end reads obtained from each sample. MiXCR, applied by TCRdb to the 5' RACE reads, yields one record per CDR3 protein. In the table there are over 1.5 million distinct CDR3 sequences, 40% to 55% of which are singletons. The receptor comes from a woman aged 35 to 49 in good health. Input material: blood. V and J are TRBV7-2 and TRBJ2-4, with 10 bases identical to TRBD2. TRBJ2-5 explains the end of the DNA better; the J call may be wrong. The DNA of the CDR3 is TGTGCCAGCAGCTACGATGGGACCGGGACTAGCGCAGGGACCCAGTACTTC. This sequence encodes CASSYDGTGTSAGTQYF.